The 9 T cell receptor beta chains below come from one sample, sequenced in a study of blood T cell repertoires in COVID-19. Produced via immunoSEQ multiplex PCR; TCRdb's table is partial and in-frame only. The sample includes about 140,000 clones, about four fifths seen only once; the top ten take around 1.6%. Sequenced input: peripheral blood. The origin of the receptors is a human donor in a cohort sampled during active COVID-19.

The CDR3 DNA reads as TGCGCCAGCACCTCGGACAGCAACTATGGCTACACCTTC. This gives the protein CASTSDSNYGYTF. This sequence joins TRBV4-3 and TRBJ1-2, with a tentative D call TRBD1 (6 bases). The V gene lost 7 bases and the J gene lost 2 bases, with 11 bases spanning the gap. The CDR3 is 13 amino acids. From germline, CDR1 is LGHNA and CDR2 YSLEER.

The V gene is TRBV20-1, the J gene TRBJ2-5; D uncertain. This CDR3 has 11 residues. V was trimmed by 4 bases and J by 4 bases, leaving 7 bases between them. Germline loops: CDR1 DFQATT, CDR2 SNEGSKA (reference sequence). The CDR3 sequence is CSAMKRETQYF. CDR3 nucleotides: TGCAGTGCTATGAAGCGAGAGACCCAGTACTTC.

This clone was observed a few times. V is TRBV3-1 (or the pseudogene TRBV3-2) and J is TRBJ1-5; 10 bases line up with TRBD1. Germline V gives CDR1 LGHDT, CDR2 YNNKEL (reference sequence). There are 17 residues in the CDR3. The junction had 13 bases not matched to a gene; V was cut back by 3 bases and J by 8 bases. For the CDR3, the DNA is TGTGCCAGCAGCCAGAGCCGGGACAGGGGTTGGGCGAAGCCCCAGCATTTT. This codes for CASSQSRDRGWAKPQHF.

This clone was seen more than once but under ten times. The rearrangement uses TRBV20-1 and TRBJ2-3; D might be TRBD2 (5 bases). CDR1 and CDR2 from the germline V gene are DFQATT and SNEGSKA (reference sequence). This CDR3 region has 11 residues. V was pared by 5 bases and J by 7 bases, with 10 bases between. Here the CDR3 reads CSAWTLYTQYF. In DNA form, the CDR3 reads TGCAGTGCTTGGACTCTGTATACGCAGTATTTT.

This clone was seen once. The chain links TRBV6-4 to TRBJ2-7, with TRBD2 matching 9 bases. Germline values: CDR1 MRHNA, CDR2 SNTAGT. Trimming at V came to 11 bases and at J to 2 bases, leaving 10 bases not matched to a gene. The CDR3 sequence is 14 residues long. In nucleotides, the CDR3 is TGTGCCGGTTACCGACTAGCGGAGGCCTACGAGCAGTACTTC. The encoded protein is CAGYRLAEAYEQYF.

This clone was recorded a few times. The chain combines TRBV7-9 with TRBJ2-7; D is ambiguous. The germline V gene has CDR1 SEHNR and CDR2 FQNEAQ (reference sequence). The CDR3 covers 13 residues. Trimming took 1 base from V and 3 from J, leaving 7 bases between them. CDR3 nucleotide sequence: TGTGCCAGCAGCTTAGGACTGTACTACGAGCAGTACTTC. Translating it yields CASSLGLYYEQYF. Full variable domain (missing parts from reference TRBV7-9 and TRBJ2-7): DTGVSQNPRHKITKRGQNVTFRCDPISEHNRLYWYRQTLGQGPEFLTYFQNEAQLEKSRLLSDRFSAERPKGSFSTLEIQRTEQGDSAMYLCASSLGLYYEQYFGPGTRLTVT.

V is TRBV25-1 and J is TRBJ2-3; 8 nucleotides match TRBD1. V was clipped by 2 bases and J by 4 bases; unmatched bases: 8. CDR1 and CDR2 (germline): MGHDK, SYGVNS. The CDR3 sequence is 16 residues long. CDR3 nucleotides: TGTGCCAGCAGTGAAGTAGGGACAGGAATTGCAGATACGCAGTATTTT. Protein product: CASSEVGTGIADTQYF.

The chain uses TRBV4-3 and TRBJ2-7; D is unclear. V was shortened by 0 bases and J by 2 bases, with 11 bases between the two germline ends. The germline V gene has CDR1 LGHNA and CDR2 YSLEER. This CDR3 has 15 residues. The CDR3 sequence: CASSQDLAAPYEQYF. The CDR3 DNA reads TGCGCCAGCAGCCAAGATTTGGCGGCCCCCTACGAGCAGTACTTC.

This clone turned up a few times. The chain has TRBV5-1 and TRBJ1-2; possibly TRBD1 for D (6 bases). Germline values: CDR1 SGHRS, CDR2 YFSETQ. V lost 4 bases to trimming and J lost 7 bases, with 17 bases between them. The CDR3 contains 14 residues. The CDR3 protein is CASSPLARGGGYTF. The CDR3 nucleotides are TGCGCCAGCAGCCCTCTTGCCAGGGGTGGTGGCTACACCTTC.